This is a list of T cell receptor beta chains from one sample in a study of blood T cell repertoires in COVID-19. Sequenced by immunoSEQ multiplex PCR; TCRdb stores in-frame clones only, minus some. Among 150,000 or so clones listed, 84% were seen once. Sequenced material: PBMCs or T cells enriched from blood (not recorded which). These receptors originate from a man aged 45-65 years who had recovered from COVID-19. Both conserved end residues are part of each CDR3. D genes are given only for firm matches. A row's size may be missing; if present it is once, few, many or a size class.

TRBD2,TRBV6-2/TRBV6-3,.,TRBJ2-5,TGTGCCAGCAGTTACTCGATATCGGGGGGGCTGGGTTACCAAGAGACCCAGTACTTC,CASSYSISGGLGYQETQYF
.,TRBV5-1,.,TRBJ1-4,TGCGCCAGCAGCTTGGGAGGGGGGGCCCAAAGTGAAAAACTGTTTTTT,CASSLGGGAQSEKLFF
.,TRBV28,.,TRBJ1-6,TGTGCCAGCTACCTTGGCCCTAATTCACCCCTCCACTTT,CASYLGPNSPLHF
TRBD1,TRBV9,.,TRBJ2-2,TGTGCCAGCAGCGAAGGGGGCTACACCGGGGAGCTGTTTTTT,CASSEGGYTGELFF
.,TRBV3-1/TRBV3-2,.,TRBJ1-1,TGTGCCAGCAGCCTTGGGACAATCGACACTGAAGCTTTCTTT,CASSLGTIDTEAFF
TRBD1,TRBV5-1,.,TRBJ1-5,TGCGCCAGCAGCATCGGGACAGGCGGTCAGCCCCAGCATTTT,CASSIGTGGQPQHF
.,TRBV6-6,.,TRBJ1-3,TGTGCCAGCCAGCTCGACACATACTCTGGAAACACCATATATTTT,CASQLDTYSGNTIYF
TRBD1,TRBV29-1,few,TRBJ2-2,TGCAGCGTTGGAGGGACAGGGGGCTTGACCGGGGAGCTGTTTTTT,CSVGGTGGLTGELFF
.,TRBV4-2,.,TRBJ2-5,TGTGCCAGCAGCCAACTCGGGGTTGAGACCCAGTACTTC,CASSQLGVETQYF
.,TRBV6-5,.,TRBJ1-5,TGTGCCAGCCGTTTAAGCAATCAGCCCCAGCATTTT,CASRLSNQPQHF
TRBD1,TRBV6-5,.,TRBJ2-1,TGTGCCAGCAGCCTACAGGGGGCGATCCTCGGTGAGCAGTTCTTC,CASSLQGAILGEQFF
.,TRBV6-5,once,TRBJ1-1,TGTGCCAGCAGTTACCCCGGGGGGGCTAGTGAAGCTTTCTTT,CASSYPGGASEAFF
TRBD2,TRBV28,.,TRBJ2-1,TGTGCCACCCGGGGGGGGAATGAGCAGTTCTTC,CATRGGNEQFF
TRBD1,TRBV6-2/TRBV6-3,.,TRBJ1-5,TGTGCCAGCAGTTACAGGACAGGGATAAATCAGCCCCAGCATTTT,CASSYRTGINQPQHF
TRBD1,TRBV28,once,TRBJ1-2,TGTGCCAGCAGGGACAGGTCGCGAGGCTACACCTTC,CASRDRSRGYTF
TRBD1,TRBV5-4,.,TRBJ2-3,TGTGCCAGCAGTGTGGGACAGGGTAGCACAGATACGCAGTATTTT,CASSVGQGSTDTQYF
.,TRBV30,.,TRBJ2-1,TGTGCCTGGAGTTCCGGGGTCAGCCCCTACAATGAGCAGTTCTTC,CAWSSGVSPYNEQFF
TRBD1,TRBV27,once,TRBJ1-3,TGTGCCAGCAGTTTAATGGCTACTCTGGGACAGCCCCTCTCTGGAAACACCATATATTTT,CASSLMATLGQPLSGNTIYF